This record covers a single T cell receptor beta chain. Unrecorded immune exposures were likely, despite nominal health at sampling. PCR amplification relied on 60 Vbeta primers (plus 13 Jbeta primers). Clones were read by immunoSEQ multiplex PCR, and TCRdb kept only the in-frame ones, dropping some. There are about 55,000 clones in the sample; roughly 53% occur only once, and 10% to 15% lies in the top ten. The sample is drawn from a study of cytomegalovirus exposure and HLA in healthy donors. The sample comprised PBMCs. The sequence was collected from a human donor in good health.

DNA of the CDR3: TGCGCCAGCAGTTACTCTGGGGCCAACGTCCTGACTTTC. This encodes CASSYSGANVLTF. The chain is built from TRBV23-1 and TRBJ2-6; D gene unclear. TRBV23-1 is flagged as an ORF with uncertain function. The CDR3 consists of 13 residues. The V end was cut by 5 bases, the J end by 0 bases, with 2 bases between.